The 27 T cell receptor beta chains in this list originate from one sample, sequenced in a study of OX40 agonist ivuxolimab in advanced cancers. Assay: immunoSEQ multiplex PCR; the TCRdb copy retains only in-frame clones and omits some. Among 98,000 or so clones, approximately 90% were seen once, and the ten largest hold around 0.7%. The input for sequencing was CD4+ or CD8+ T cells sorted from blood, taken in a trial of the OX40 agonist ivuxolimab. Receptors originate from an adult with an advanced solid tumor such as melanoma, head and neck, liver or kidney cancer.

The chain is built from TRBV7-8 and TRBJ2-3; 7 bases are shared with TRBD1. The V and J ends lost 4 bases and 5 bases, in that order; junction bases with no gene match: 12. The germline gives CDR1 SGHVS, CDR2 FQNEAQ. The CDR3 has 16 amino acids. The CDR3 is CASSSLGGAGVDTQYF. For the CDR3, the DNA is TGTGCCAGCAGCTCGTTAGGGGGCGCCGGGGTAGATACGCAGTATTTT. The full variable domain, with the rest looked up from reference TRBV7-8 and TRBJ2-3, is GAGVSQSPRYKVAKRGQDVALRCDPISGHVSLFWYQQALGQGPEFLTYFQNEAQLDKSGLPSDRFFAERPEGSVSTLKIQRTQQEDSAVYLCASSSLGGAGVDTQYFGPGTRLTVL.

The chain is built from TRBV9 and TRBJ2-7, with 7 positions matching TRBD1. The CDR3 contains 15 residues. V gave up 4 bases and J gave up 0 bases; unmatched junction bases: 7. Germline CDR1 and CDR2: SGDLS and YYNGEE. This CDR3 is CASSPRTGDSYEQYF. The CDR3 DNA reads as TGTGCCAGCAGCCCAAGGACAGGCGACTCCTACGAGCAGTACTTC. Complete variable domain (other parts from reference TRBV9 and TRBJ2-7): DSGVTQTPKHLITATGQRVTLRCSPRSGDLSVYWYQQSLDQGLQFLIQYYNGEERAKGNILERFSAQQFPDLHSELNLSSLELGDSALYFCASSPRTGDSYEQYFGPGTRLTVT.

This clone has just a few counts. Other DNA sequences in this sample translate to the same CDR3. The rearrangement uses TRBV19 and TRBJ1-1; TRBD1 matches at 7 bases. Germline CDR1 LNHDA, CDR2 SQIVND (reference sequence). This CDR3 has 14 amino acids. V gave up 2 bases and J gave up 1 base; unmatched junction bases: 1. The CDR3 nucleotides read TGTGCCAGTAGTATATCAGGGGGGAACACTGAAGCTTTCTTT. Amino acids: CASSISGGNTEAFF.

This chain links TRBV30 with TRBJ1-5; D unclear. From germline, CDR1 is GTSNPN and CDR2 SVGIG (reference sequence). Trimming took off 4 bases at V and 5 bases at J, with 12 bases between the two ends. CDR3 length: 13 residues. As DNA, the CDR3 is TGTGCCTGGACATACCGAACGGATCAGCCCCAGCATTTT. Translated, it gives CAWTYRTDQPQHF.

This chain links TRBV29-1 with TRBJ2-7; TRBD2 matches 7 bases. This CDR3 has 13 amino acids. Germline assignment: CDR1 SQVTM and CDR2 ANQGSEA. The CDR3, as DNA: TGCAGTTCCATCCAGACGGGGGGCTACGAGCAGTACTTC. Translation gives CSSIQTGGYEQYF.

The rearrangement links TRBV5-1 to TRBJ1-5; 8 nucleotides line up with TRBD1. The V and J ends lost 3 bases and 7 bases, in that order; junction bases with no gene match: 6. The length of the CDR3 is 14 residues. Germline lookup yields CDR1 SGHRS and CDR2 YFSETQ. CDR3 sequence: CASSYGQGGQPQHF. For the CDR3, the DNA is TGCGCCAGCAGCTACGGACAGGGTGGACAGCCCCAGCATTTT.

This sequence joins TRBV7-9 and TRBJ2-3, with 7 bases aligning to TRBD1. Germline V lookup: CDR1 SEHNR, CDR2 FQNEAQ (reference sequence). The CDR3 is 14 residues long. The V gene end was trimmed by 5 bases and the J gene end by 4 bases; junction bases not matched to a gene: 6. This CDR3 reads CASSRDSRADTQYF. As DNA, the CDR3 is TGTGCCAGCAGCCGGGACAGCCGCGCAGATACGCAGTATTTT.

The chain is built from TRBV11-2 and TRBJ1-1; D gene unclear. V dropped 1 base and J dropped 1 base, with 7 bases sitting between them. The CDR3 loop spans 14 amino acids. The germline V gene has CDR1 SGHAT and CDR2 FQNNGV. CDR3 sequence: CASSLGPENTEAFF. CDR3 sequence (DNA): TGTGCCAGCAGCTTAGGTCCGGAGAACACTGAAGCTTTCTTT.

J is TRBJ2-1 and V is TRBV19; D is unresolved. The CDR3 has 13 amino acids. The germline V gene has CDR1 LNHDA and CDR2 SQIVND (reference sequence). Trimming stripped 4 bases from V and 2 bases from J, with 6 bases between. The CDR3 DNA reads as TGTGCCAGTAGTACCACGACCTACAATGAGCAGTTCTTC. Residues: CASSTTTYNEQFF.

A single count supports this clone. The genes are TRBV30 and TRBJ2-1; D remains unclear. The length of the CDR3 is 13 residues. The germline CDR1 and CDR2 sequences are GTSNPN and SVGIG (reference sequence). V was trimmed by 3 bases and J by 10 bases, leaving 16 bases between them. CDR3 DNA sequence: TGTGCCTGGAGCCCCTGGGTAAACCGAGAGCAGTTCTTC. This sequence encodes CAWSPWVNREQFF.

This clone has a handful of counts. The rearrangement links TRBV29-1 to TRBJ2-5; tentatively, D is TRBD1 (6 bases). V gave up 0 bases and J gave up 1 base, with 12 bases separating them. The germline V gene has CDR1 SQVTM and CDR2 ANQGSEA. The CDR3 has 15 residues. CDR3 in DNA: TGCAGCGTTGAAGACAGAACAGGGTTCCAAGAGACCCAGTACTTC. Encoded protein: CSVEDRTGFQETQYF.

Only a few counts were recorded for this clone. The V call is TRBV30, the J call TRBJ1-5; no clear D. V was trimmed by 7 bases and J by 4 bases, leaving 11 bases between them. Germline V gene sequence: CDR1 GTSNPN, CDR2 SVGIG (reference sequence). The CDR3 consists of 12 residues. CDR3: CASWTENQPQHF. CDR3 DNA: TGTGCCTCATGGACGGAGAATCAGCCCCAGCATTTT.

This chain connects TRBV18 to TRBJ2-3; 10 nucleotides agree with TRBD2. V shed 5 bases, J shed 0 bases, and the junction held 5 bases outside the gene matches. The germline V gene encodes CDR1 KGHSH and CDR2 LQKENI. The CDR3 runs to 16 residues. The CDR3 bases are TGTGCCAGCTCAGCCCTAGCGGGAGCTAGCACAGATACGCAGTATTTT. This codes for CASSALAGASTDTQYF.

The CDR3 region is CASSHNRDGPYQPQHF. For the CDR3, the DNA is TGCGCCAGCAGCCATAACCGGGACGGCCCTTATCAGCCCCAGCATTTT. The chain uses TRBV4-1 and TRBJ1-5; D is perhaps TRBD1 (5 bases). Germline V CDR1 and CDR2: MGHRA, YSYEKL. The CDR3 is 16 amino acids. Trimming shortened V by 3 bases and J by 5 bases, and 17 bases separated the two germline ends.

This sequence joins TRBV29-1 and TRBJ2-1; D is unresolved. CDR1 and CDR2 (germline): SQVTM, ANQGSEA. The CDR3 length is 12 residues. V dropped 6 bases and J dropped 7 bases, with 13 bases sitting between them. The chain's CDR3 is CSVDKVVNEQFF. The CDR3, as DNA: TGCAGCGTCGATAAGGTGGTGAATGAGCAGTTCTTC.

This clone was seen only once. The chain joins TRBV5-5 to TRBJ1-1; D is perhaps TRBD1 (6 bases). Trimming cost V 0 bases and J 4 bases, with 10 bases left between them. Germline CDR1 is SGHKS and CDR2 is YYEKEE (reference sequence). There are 14 residues in the CDR3. The CDR3 loop is CASSLVGAVTEAFF. The CDR3 DNA reads as TGTGCCAGCAGCTTGGTGGGGGCGGTCACTGAAGCTTTCTTT. Using reference TRBV5-5 and TRBJ1-1 for the parts outside the CDR3, the full variable domain is DAGVTQSPTHLIKTRGQQVTLRCSPISGHKSVSWYQQVLGQGPQFIFQYYEKEERGRGNFPDRFSARQFPNYSSELNVNALLLGDSALYLCASSLVGAVTEAFFGQGTRLTVV.

The CDR3 reads CASSYRLLGGKAEAFF. The CDR3 DNA reads TGTGCCAGCAGTTATAGGTTATTAGGAGGGAAGGCTGAAGCTTTCTTT. This chain uses TRBV6-5 with TRBJ1-1, with D unresolved. CDR1 and CDR2 (germline): MNHEY, SVGAGI. The CDR3 is 16 residues long. Trimming left V 3 bases short and J 6 bases short, with 20 bases between.

The J gene is TRBJ2-5, the V gene TRBV7-8; unclear D gene. TRBJ2-7 matches the DNA end more closely, so the J call is doubtful. CDR1 SGHVS and CDR2 FQNEAQ come from the germline V gene. The CDR3 is 12 residues long. The CDR3 sequence: CASSRPSYEQYF. In DNA form, the CDR3 reads TGTGCCAGCAGCCGGCCCTCCTACGAGCAGTACTTC.

The genes are TRBV6-6 and TRBJ2-7; D remains ambiguous. The CDR3 contains 15 residues. CDR1 and CDR2 (germline): MNHNY, SVGAGI (reference sequence). V was shortened by 1 base and J by 7 bases, with 17 bases between the two germline ends. CDR3 sequence (DNA): TGTGCCAGCAGTTACTATCGAACCTCTGGACGTGAGCAGTACTTC. Translation: CASSYYRTSGREQYF.

The chain joins TRBV5-4 to TRBJ2-7; unclear D gene. Trimming took 2 bases from V and 3 from J, leaving 6 bases between them. The CDR3 covers 12 residues. Germline CDR1 is SGHNT and CDR2 is YYREEE (reference sequence). As DNA, the CDR3 is TGTGCCAGCAGCTTTGGGCTCTACGAGCAGTACTTC. This translates into CASSFGLYEQYF.

The chain carries TRBV7-9 and TRBJ2-7; D perhaps matches TRBD1 (5 bases). This CDR3 is built from 14 residues. Trimming stripped 2 bases from V and 2 bases from J, with 10 bases between. Germline CDR1 and CDR2: SEHNR and FQNEAQ (reference sequence). The CDR3 DNA reads as TGTGCCAGCAGCTTACAGGCAGGGACCTACGAGCAGTACTTC. Translating gives CASSLQAGTYEQYF.

The chain has TRBV7-3 and TRBJ1-3; D is uncertain. V was shortened by 8 bases and J by 8 bases, with 10 bases between the two germline ends. The length of the CDR3 is 11 residues. Germline-derived CDR1 and CDR2 are SGHTA and FQGTGA. The DNA for the CDR3 is TGTGCCAGCCCCAAGGTGGACACCATATATTTT. It encodes CASPKVDTIYF.

The chain uses TRBV29-1 and TRBJ1-1; D unresolved. The CDR3 covers 13 residues. V dropped 4 bases and J dropped 0 bases, with 9 bases sitting between them. CDR1 is SQVTM, CDR2 ANQGSEA, per germline. The CDR3 sequence is CSVVVTMNTEAFF. The CDR3 DNA reads as TGCAGCGTTGTGGTGACCATGAACACTGAAGCTTTCTTT. Variable domain in full (rest from reference TRBV29-1 and TRBJ1-1): SAVISQKPSRDICQRGTSLTIQCQVDSQVTMMFWYRQQPGQSLTLIATANQGSEATYESGFVIDKFPISRPNLTFSTLTVSNMSPEDSSIYLCSVVVTMNTEAFFGQGTRLTVV.

Notes on this clone: Additional DNA sequences in this sample encode the identical CDR3. The chain has TRBV6-1 and TRBJ1-2, with a weak D call TRBD1 (6 bases). Germline CDR1 and CDR2: MNHNS and SASEGT. The CDR3 covers 13 residues. Between the trimmed V and J ends, which lost 1 base and 8 bases, there was a span of 11 bases. CDR3: CASSEGRGEGYTF. The CDR3 coding sequence is TGTGCCAGCAGTGAAGGAAGGGGGGAGGGCTACACCTTC.

As to this clone: Distinct nucleotide sequences in the sample also encode this CDR3. The chain links TRBV29-1 to TRBJ2-5; weak D call: TRBD2 (6 bases). The CDR3 has 12 amino acids. The germline V gene encodes CDR1 SQVTM and CDR2 ANQGSEA. V dropped 3 bases and J dropped 4 bases, with 9 bases sitting between them. The chain's CDR3 is CSVDTSRETQYF. In DNA form, the CDR3 reads TGCAGCGTTGATACTAGCAGAGAGACCCAGTACTTC.

The gene calls are TRBV18 and TRBJ2-5, with D possibly being TRBD2 (7 bases). The CDR3 extends over 16 amino acids. V was clipped by 0 bases and J by 5 bases, with 16 bases between them. The germline gives CDR1 KGHSH, CDR2 LQKENI. The CDR3 reads CASSPPNNREGETQYF. CDR3 DNA sequence: TGTGCCAGCTCACCACCAAACAACAGGGAGGGGGAGACCCAGTACTTC.

V and J are TRBV20-1 and TRBJ2-3; D unresolved. The V and J ends lost 3 bases and 5 bases respectively, with 6 bases between them. Per germline, CDR1 DFQATT and CDR2 SNEGSKA (reference sequence). The CDR3 loop spans 11 amino acids. The CDR3 is CSASREDTQYF. The CDR3 bases are TGCAGTGCTAGTCGCGAAGATACGCAGTATTTT.